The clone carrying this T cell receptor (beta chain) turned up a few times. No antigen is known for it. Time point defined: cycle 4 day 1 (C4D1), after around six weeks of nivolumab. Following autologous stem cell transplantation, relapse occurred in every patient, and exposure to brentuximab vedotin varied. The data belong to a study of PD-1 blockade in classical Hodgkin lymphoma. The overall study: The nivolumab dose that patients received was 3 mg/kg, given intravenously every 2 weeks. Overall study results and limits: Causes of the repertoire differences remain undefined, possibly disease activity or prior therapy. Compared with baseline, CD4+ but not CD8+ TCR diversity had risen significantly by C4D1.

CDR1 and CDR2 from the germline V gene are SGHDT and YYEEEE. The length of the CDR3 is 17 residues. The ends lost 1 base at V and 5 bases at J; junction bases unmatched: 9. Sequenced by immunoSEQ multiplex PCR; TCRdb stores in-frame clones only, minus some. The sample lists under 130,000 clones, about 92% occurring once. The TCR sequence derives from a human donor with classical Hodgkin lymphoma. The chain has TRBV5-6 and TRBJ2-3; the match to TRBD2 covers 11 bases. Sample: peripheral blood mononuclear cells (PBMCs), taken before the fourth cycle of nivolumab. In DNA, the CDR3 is TGTGCCAGCAGCTTGAGGGTGACTAGCGGGATCGTAGATACGCAGTATTTT. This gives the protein CASSLRVTSGIVDTQYF.